This T cell receptor beta chain was found in a study of T cell repertoires in aging, cancer and after chemotherapy (dated by TCRdb to between 2019 and 2020). Context from the whole study: Donors spanned six age groups from 30 or younger to 70 or older, with at least three individuals per group. The complete dataset included 8 million to 9.5 million TCR reads. To examine immunoaging and T cell reconstitution after chemotherapy, the study profiled TCR beta repertoires in peripheral blood from healthy donors and cancer patients. Alongside some 98 healthy donors serving as a reference group, the cohort included some 210 cancer patients, of whom roughly 92 had hematological cancers and some 130 had solid cancers. Control TCR repertoires from healthy donors were recorded over several months to years, and clear clonal overlap was observed across re-sampling. General conclusions and limits of the study: It was noted by the authors that conclusions about immunological memory after chemotherapy cannot be drawn from the repertoire data. In healthy donors, the drop in TCR diversity with age came mainly from a loss of richness, whereas in cancer patients a loss of evenness also played a part. Untreated patients with hematological or solid cancers showed significantly lower blood TCR diversity and higher clonality than age-matched healthy donors. An increase in median generation probability over the chemotherapy interval was observed in both cancer cohorts, suggesting that the repertoire was reconstituted through rebound thymic output.

TCR beta rearrangements were amplified from genomic DNA isolated from peripheral blood, not from sorted cells or RNA. Details on this clonotype: Its antigen is currently not known. Per-base qualities were not stored, and no clone one base away is much larger.

Using a mixed TRB-A/B primer pool, multiplex touch-down PCR amplified rearranged TRB sequences covering the V, D and J segments. Illumina adapters and sample indices were attached to the amplicons in two consecutive PCR reactions using Phusion HS II polymerase. Amplicons were gel-purified with the NucleoSpin Gel and PCR Clean-up kit, then checked with Qubit and an Agilent 2100 Bioanalyzer. Libraries were sequenced on an Illumina MiSeq using 600-cycle, single-indexed, paired-end runs. The authors' analysis ran thus. Processing of the TRB sequences was carried out with MiXCR versions 2.12 and 3.0.5. A clone was defined as each unique CDR3 nucleotide sequence, and only productive sequences supported by at least two reads were kept. The repertoire metrics were Shannon diversity, evenness, clonality (defined as one minus evenness), and alpha-parameterized diversity profiles covering alpha 0 to 5. The IGoR algorithm was used to calculate generation probabilities for clones in the paired samples taken before and after chemotherapy. TCRdb handled the public reads itself, with Q25 trimming in fastp and clone calling in MiXCR, and kept productive beta chains. One record per CDR3 amino acid sequence lists the most common genes and DNA. TCRdb, rather than the study authors, made the V and J calls. The sample profile shows about 11,000 distinct CDR3 sequences; roughly 30% of them were found once. The ten largest clones capture under 2.5% of the sample.

The junction shows trimming of 0 bases on V and 7 bases on J, and the gene matches do not reach 9 bases of it. CDR1 WSHSY and CDR2 SAAADI were looked up in the germline V gene. From its cysteine to its phenylalanine, the CDR3 spans 17 amino acids. Just the 51-base CDR3 DNA is kept, in frame starting at base 1. The V gene is TRBV10-2 and the J gene is TRBJ1-6, with 7 bases in between that match TRBD1. Sample: blood. This sequence was found in a human donor in good health. The CDR3 in this case is CASSESGWQGGNSPLHF. The nucleotide sequence reads TGCGCCAGCAGTGAGTCGGGCTGGCAGGGGGGCAATTCACCCCTCCACTTT.